The rows below give T cell receptor beta chains drawn from one sample of a study of post-analysis software for immune sequencing data. A single record per CDR3 protein comes from TCRdb applying MiXCR to the PCR reads. Of about 460,000 distinct CDR3 sequences in the sample, roughly 45% are singletons; the top ten hold about 12%. The material sequenced was blood. The source of these receptors is a girl aged 5-17 years with multiple sclerosis. CDR3s include the opening cysteine and the closing phenylalanine or tryptophan. A D gene is named only where the DNA matches it firmly. Clone size is given for some rows only: seen once, a few or many times, or a class if the clone is expanded.

TRBV7-9,.,TRBJ2-6,.,TGTGCCATCAGGGGTTTGGAGGCCAACGTCCTGACTTTC,CAIRGLEANVLTF
TRBV5-1,TRBD1,TRBJ2-3,.,TGCGCCAGCAGCCTAGGACAGGGAAACACAGATACGCAGTATTTT,CASSLGQGNTDTQYF
TRBV6-5,TRBD1,TRBJ1-2,many,TGTGCCAGCAGTTATAGGGGACAGGGGGCCTATGGCTACACCTTC,CASSYRGQGAYGYTF
TRBV4-1,TRBD2,TRBJ2-1,few,TGCGCCAGCAGCCATGGTGTTTGGCTAGCGGGTAACAATGAGCAGTTCTTC,CASSHGVWLAGNNEQFF
TRBV20-1,.,TRBJ1-2,.,TGCAGTGCTCGGGCCCCGTCAGCTAACTATGGCTACACCTTC,CSARAPSANYGYTF
TRBV28,.,TRBJ1-2,.,TGTGCCAGCTTTTCGGACAGCGAGGTCCCCTATGGCTACACCTTC,CASFSDSEVPYGYTF
TRBV29-1,TRBD1,TRBJ2-4,many,TGCAGCGCCATTGACAGGGGGCGAGACATTCAGTACTTC,CSAIDRGRDIQYF
TRBV7-4,TRBD2,TRBJ2-1,.,TGTGCCAGCAGCTTAGTTGACGGGACTAGCGGGAGTGAGATAAATGAGCAGTTCTTC,CASSLVDGTSGSEINEQFF
TRBV11-2,.,TRBJ2-4,.,TGTGCCAGCAGCCCCGTTAGGGGACCGGGAAACATTCAGTACTTC,CASSPVRGPGNIQYF
TRBV5-1,TRBD2,TRBJ2-5,.,TGCGCCAGCAGCTTGGGACTAGCGGGAGAAGAGGACAAGCAGTACTTC,CASSLGLAGEEDKQYF
TRBV5-1,.,TRBJ2-1,.,TGCGCCAGCAGCTTTTTAAGTAGGGACTCTGACAATGAGCAGTTCTTC,CASSFLSRDSDNEQFF
TRBV12-3/TRBV12-4,.,TRBJ2-2,few,TGTGCCAGCAGCAGACAGGCGTTGAACACCGGGGAGCTGTTTTTT,CASSRQALNTGELFF
TRBV5-1,.,TRBJ2-3,once,TGCGCCAGCAGGACCGGGGCAGGGACAGATACGCAGTATTTT,CASRTGAGTDTQYF
TRBV29-1,.,TRBJ2-7,.,TGCAGCGTTGTGGACGGGGCATCCACCTACGAGCAGTACTTC,CSVVDGASTYEQYF
TRBV10-3,.,TRBJ2-3,few,TGTGCCATCATTACCCTTTTGAGTTGGCCGGATAGCACAGATACGCAGTATTTT,CAIITLLSWPDSTDTQYF
TRBV20-1,.,TRBJ2-4,.,TGCAGTGCTACGGACCCTCCCATTCAGTACTTC,CSATDPPIQYF
TRBV7-2,.,TRBJ2-1,.,TGTGCCAGCAGCGCCCGGGGTACCGGGGACAATGAGCAGTTCTTC,CASSARGTGDNEQFF
TRBV27,.,TRBJ2-7,.,TGTGCCAGCAGTACCCGGGACTCCGGGAACTACGAGCAGTACTTC,CASSTRDSGNYEQYF
TRBV20-1,.,TRBJ2-1,.,TGCAGTGCTAGAGATCATCAGAGGTTTAGGAATGAGCAGTTCTTC,CSARDHQRFRNEQFF
TRBV2,TRBD1,TRBJ1-1,once,TGTGCCAGCACTGGACAGGGGACGGTCGGGGCTGAAGCTTTCTTT,CASTGQGTVGAEAFF
TRBV5-1,.,TRBJ1-4,.,TGCGCCAGCAGCTTAGGCCAACCTAATGAAAAACTGTTTTTT,CASSLGQPNEKLFF
TRBV12-3/TRBV12-4,TRBD1,TRBJ1-2,.,TGTGCCAGCAGTTTAGAGGGGGCCCCGGCCTATGGCTACACCTTC,CASSLEGAPAYGYTF
TRBV6-6,.,TRBJ2-7,.,TGTGCCAGCAGTTACGCCCCACGGACCTCCTACGAGCAGTACTTC,CASSYAPRTSYEQYF